Presented here are 30 T cell receptor beta chains from one specimen sequenced in a study of early T cells in non-severe SARS-CoV-2 infection. TCRdb processed the 5' RACE reads anew with MiXCR; each CDR3 protein has one entry. The data show more than 85,000 distinct CDR3 sequences, roughly 14% seen once. The sequencing sample was made of whole blood. These receptors originate from an adult who was a healthcare worker with PCR-confirmed SARS-CoV-2 infection or an uninfected control (not recorded which).

In its sample, this clonotype was seen a few times. This chain links TRBV29-1 with TRBJ2-1; no definite D call. The CDR3 is 13 amino acids. Between the trimmed V and J ends, which lost 3 bases and 6 bases, there was a span of 12 bases. Germline V CDR1 and CDR2: SQVTM, ANQGSEA. CDR3 coding DNA: TGCAGCGTTGATCGCGGTAGTTCCAATGAGCAGTTCTTC. It encodes CSVDRGSSNEQFF.

This clonotype was counted a single time. The rearrangement joins TRBV11-2 to TRBJ2-1; 10 bases match TRBD2. Germline V CDR1 and CDR2: SGHAT, FQNNGV. This CDR3 has 15 residues. V shed 4 bases and J 2 bases; nucleotides not matched to a gene: 2. The CDR3 reads CASSSLAGAYNEQFF. Here the CDR3 DNA reads TGTGCCAGCAGCTCCCTAGCGGGAGCCTACAATGAGCAGTTCTTC.

The table lists this clonotype with a few counts. The gene calls are TRBV25-1 and TRBJ2-5, with 8 positions matching TRBD2. The CDR3 runs to 15 residues. From germline, CDR1 is MGHDK and CDR2 SYGVNS. Unmatched junction bases numbered 7, after V lost 2 bases and J lost 5 bases. CDR3 amino acids: CASSERERGMETQYF. The CDR3 nucleotides read TGTGCCAGCAGTGAACGCGAGCGGGGGATGGAGACCCAGTACTTC.

A remark on this clonotype: With a much larger clone just one base away, this may be a read error. The CDR3 does not end in the conserved phenylalanine or tryptophan, so this is likely a read error. The CDR3 loop reads CASSLIPYEQYS. The CDR3 nucleotides are TGTGCCAGCAGTTTAATTCCCTACGAGCAGTACTCC. This chain connects TRBV12-3 or TRBV12-4 to TRBJ2-7; no definite D call. The CDR3 length is 12 residues. Trimming removed 2 bases at V and 2 bases at J, with 4 bases between.

This rearrangement joins TRBV3-1 to TRBJ1-1; D not certain. Trimming took 4 bases from V and 2 from J, leaving 8 bases between them. Germline V CDR1 and CDR2: LGHDT, YNNKEL (reference sequence). The CDR3 extends over 13 amino acids. The CDR3 sequence: CASSLLTNTEAFF. The DNA for the CDR3 is TGTGCCAGCAGCCTGTTGACAAACACTGAAGCTTTCTTT. The variable domain in full, with the rest retrieved from reference TRBV3-1 and TRBJ1-1, is DTAVSQTPKYLVTQMGNDKSIKCEQNLGHDTMYWYKQDSKKFLKIMFSYNNKELIINETVPNRFSPKSPDKAHLNLHINSLELGDSAVYFCASSLLTNTEAFFGQGTRLTVV.

This clonotype has ten or more counts. The genes are TRBV5-1 and TRBJ2-7; D unclear. Germline loops: CDR1 SGHRS, CDR2 YFSETQ. The CDR3 is 13 amino acids. Trimming removed 4 bases from V and 5 bases from J, with 13 bases in between. CDR3 protein: CASSPGKIDEQYF. The CDR3 region has the DNA TGCGCCAGCAGCCCAGGAAAGATCGACGAGCAGTACTTC.

This clonotype was seen a handful of times. The V call is TRBV9, the J call TRBJ2-1, with TRBD2 matching over 7 bases. Trimming took 4 bases from V and 6 from J; bases not matched to a gene: 13. There are 16 residues in the CDR3. In germline, CDR1 is SGDLS, CDR2 YYNGEE. The CDR3 region is CASSFSTSIGTNEQFF. CDR3 coding DNA: TGTGCCAGCAGCTTCTCGACTAGCATCGGAACCAATGAGCAGTTCTTC.

This clonotype is a singleton in its sample. This chain connects TRBV4-1 to TRBJ2-5; D possibly corresponds to TRBD1 (5 bases). Germline V lookup: CDR1 MGHRA, CDR2 YSYEKL. Trimming removed 0 bases at V and 4 bases at J, with 6 bases between. This CDR3 is built from 13 residues. This CDR3 is CASSQDQGETQYF. The DNA for the CDR3 is TGCGCCAGCAGCCAAGATCAGGGAGAGACCCAGTACTTC.

The chain joins TRBV29-1 to TRBJ2-3, with 10 bases that match TRBD2. J was trimmed by 6 bases and V by 7 bases; bases with no gene match: 7. This CDR3 spans 13 amino acids. Germline V CDR1 and CDR2: SQVTM, ANQGSEA. The CDR3 is CSAQREGADTQYF. The CDR3 nucleotides are TGCAGCGCACAGCGGGAGGGAGCCGATACGCAGTATTTT.

This clonotype was seen a handful of times. The rearrangement joins TRBV7-6 to TRBJ1-1, with 8 bases identical to TRBD1. With 5 bases clipped from V and 5 bases from J, the junction kept 7 bases outside the gene matches. The CDR3 extends over 14 amino acids. Germline V CDR1 and CDR2: SGHVS, FNYEAQ. This chain's CDR3 is CASSGQGQATEAFF. The CDR3 coding sequence is TGTGCCAGCAGCGGACAGGGACAGGCGACTGAAGCTTTCTTT. Based on the CDR3 plus reference TRBV7-6 and TRBJ1-1, the full variable domain is GAGVSQSPRYKVTKRGQDVALRCDPISGHVSLYWYRQALGQGPEFLTYFNYEAQQDKSGLPNDRFSAERPEGSISTLTIQRTEQRDSAMYRCASSGQGQATEAFFGQGTRLTVV.

This clonotype was seen at least ten times. This CDR3 is CASSANCCGYTF. CDR3 DNA: TGTGCCAGCAGCGCGAACTGCTGTGGCTACACCTTC. The chain has TRBV9 and TRBJ1-2; D is ambiguous. Germline V gene lookup returns CDR1 SGDLS and CDR2 YYNGEE. The CDR3 is made up of 12 amino acids. Trimming removed 3 bases from V and 7 bases from J, with 10 bases in between. The entire variable domain, with the rest obtained from reference TRBV9 and TRBJ1-2, is as follows: DSGVTQTPKHLITATGQRVTLRCSPRSGDLSVYWYQQSLDQGLQFLIQYYNGEERAKGNILERFSAQQFPDLHSELNLSSLELGDSALYFCASSANCCGYTFGSGTRLTVV.

This clonotype was counted ten times or more. The chain uses TRBV30 and TRBJ2-2; D might be TRBD2 (6 bases). Germline assignment: CDR1 GTSNPN and CDR2 SVGIG (reference sequence). The CDR3 length is 13 residues. V was trimmed by 5 bases and J by 1 base, leaving 8 bases between them. The CDR3 coding sequence is TGTGCCTGGGGGGGAGGGAACACCGGGGAGCTGTTTTTT. Translation: CAWGGGNTGELFF.

The chain employs TRBV6-6 and TRBJ1-6, with D unresolved. Trimming removed 2 bases at V and 7 bases at J, with 9 bases between. This CDR3 is 14 amino acids long. Germline-derived CDR1 and CDR2 are MNHNY and SVGAGI (reference sequence). The CDR3 nucleotides read TGTGCCAGCAGTTACCCTAGGAGCAATTCACCCCTCCACTTT. Its protein product is CASSYPRSNSPLHF.

This clonotype was picked up a small number of times. V gene TRBV28 combines with J gene TRBJ2-7, with D maybe TRBD2 (6 bases). This CDR3 comprises 15 residues. The V end was cut by 5 bases, the J end by 5 bases, with 19 bases between. Germline lookup yields CDR1 MDHEN and CDR2 SYDVKM. CDR3 residues: CASSVPGEGVDEQYF. The CDR3 DNA reads as TGTGCCAGCAGTGTCCCGGGAGAGGGAGTCGACGAGCAGTACTTC.

CDR3 coding DNA: TGTGCAAGTCGCTTAGCGCGCCCGCTGGAGGGCTCCTCCTACAATGAGCAGTTCTTC. As protein: CASRLARPLEGSSYNEQFF. The chain has TRBV12-2 and TRBJ2-1; the listed D gene, TRBD2, was not tested against the DNA. TRBV12-2 is shown as a pseudogene. CDR3 length equals 19 residues.

This clonotype has at least ten counts. The V call is TRBV7-6, the J call TRBJ2-1; D gene ambiguous. CDR1 and CDR2 (germline): SGHVS, FNYEAQ. Trimming removed 0 bases from V and 5 bases from J, with 14 bases in between. CDR3 length: 16 amino acids. The CDR3: CASSLAMGVRDNEQFF. CDR3 in DNA: TGTGCCAGCAGCTTAGCAATGGGTGTAAGGGACAATGAGCAGTTCTTC.

This clonotype was seen ten or more times. The chain carries TRBV9 and TRBJ2-7, with D possibly being TRBD1 or TRBD2 (5 bases each). The CDR3 covers 15 residues. The germline gives CDR1 SGDLS, CDR2 YYNGEE. The V and J ends lost 4 bases and 2 bases respectively, with 16 bases between them. For the CDR3, the DNA is TGTGCCAGCAGCCCGCAACCGGGGCTAGCCTACGAGCAGTACTTC. Its protein is CASSPQPGLAYEQYF.

This clonotype was detected ten times or more. The CDR3 nucleotides are TGTGCCACTACGGGACAGGGGGAGTATAGCAATCAGCCCCAGCATTTT. Amino acids: CATTGQGEYSNQPQHF. The chain recombines TRBV12-3 or TRBV12-4 with TRBJ1-5, with 11 nucleotides matching TRBD1. The length of the CDR3 is 16 residues. J was trimmed by 0 bases and V by 10 bases; bases with no gene match: 8.

This clonotype was detected a few times. The rearrangement uses TRBV28 and TRBJ2-2; D is unresolved. The CDR3 spans 14 residues. V was trimmed by 5 bases and J by 6 bases, leaving 13 bases between them. The germline CDR1 and CDR2 sequences are MDHEN and SYDVKM. CDR3 sequence (DNA): TGTGCCAGCAGTGCCCCGACAACTTCCGGGGAGCTGTTTTTT. As protein: CASSAPTTSGELFF.

Concerning this clonotype itself: This sequence may be a read error, since a much larger clone differs from it by one base. The gene calls are TRBV18 and TRBJ1-2; 7 nucleotides match TRBD1. The germline V gene has CDR1 KGHSH and CDR2 LQKENI. This CDR3 spans 16 amino acids. The CDR3 loop reads CDSSPRTGATNYGYTF. The CDR3 DNA is TGTGACAGCTCACCACGAACAGGGGCAACTAACTATGGCTACACCTTC. The variable domain in full, with the rest retrieved from reference TRBV18 and TRBJ1-2, is NAGVMQNPRHLVRRRGQEARLRCSPMKGHSHVYWYRQLPEEGLKFMVYLQKENIIDESGMPKERFSAEFPKEGPSILRIQQVVRGDSAAYFCDSSPRTGATNYGYTFGSGTRLTVV.

The rearrangement joins TRBV7-2 to TRBJ1-5; D is possibly TRBD1 (5 bases). The ends were cut back, 5 bases at V and 4 bases at J, with 9 bases in the middle. The CDR3 runs 13 residues. CDR1 is SGHTA, CDR2 FQGNSA, per germline. The CDR3 DNA sequence: TGTGCCAGCAGCAAGACAGTAAATCAGCCCCAGCATTTT. Translated, it gives CASSKTVNQPQHF.

V is TRBV28 and J is TRBJ1-4, with 9 bases aligning to TRBD1. Germline CDR1 and CDR2: MDHEN and SYDVKM. The CDR3 loop spans 14 amino acids. The V segment lost 5 bases and the J segment 8 bases; nucleotides outside the gene matches: 6. The CDR3 loop is CASSRDRVREKLFF. The CDR3 nucleotides read TGTGCCAGCAGTCGGGACAGGGTTCGAGAAAAACTGTTTTTT.

The genes are TRBV7-7 and TRBJ2-5, with 9 nucleotides matching TRBD1. The CDR3 is made up of 14 amino acids. With 5 bases clipped from V and 7 bases from J, the junction kept 8 bases outside the gene matches. From germline, CDR1 is SSHAT and CDR2 FNYEAQ (reference sequence). CDR3 DNA: TGTGCCAGCAGCCCGGGACAGGGCAAAGGGACCCAGTACTTC. It translates to CASSPGQGKGTQYF.

For this clonotype: One junction end does not reproduce the germline sequence, and a read error may be involved. V gene TRBV11-1 combines with J gene TRBJ1-1; 8 bases agree with TRBD1. This CDR3 is built from 17 residues. Germline values: CDR1 SGHAT, CDR2 FQDESV (reference sequence). This chain's CDR3 is CVSSLAEWTGNNTEAFF. CDR3 coding DNA: TGTGTCAGCAGCTTAGCGGAGTGGACAGGGAACAACACTGAAGCTTTCTTT. Full variable domain (outside the CDR3, taken from reference TRBV11-1 and TRBJ1-1): EAEVAQSPRYKITEKSQAVAFWCDPISGHATLYWYRQILGQGPELLVQFQDESVVDDSQLPKDRFSAERLKGVDSTLKIQPAELGDSAMYLCVSSLAEWTGNNTEAFFGQGTRLTVV.

This clonotype showed up just a few times. The chain employs TRBV7-2 and TRBJ2-1, with D hard to call. The V gene's germline CDR1 is SGHTA and CDR2 FQGNSA. There are 17 residues in the CDR3. The V gene lost 2 bases and the J gene lost 0 bases, with 14 bases spanning the gap. CDR3 DNA: TGTGCCAGCAGCTTATATGAATCGTCAAGCTCCTACAATGAGCAGTTCTTC. Translated: CASSLYESSSSYNEQFF.

This clonotype was counted only a few times. The V and J genes are TRBV28 and TRBJ2-3, with 11 bases that match TRBD2. The CDR3 extends over 17 amino acids. Germline V CDR1 and CDR2: MDHEN, SYDVKM. V was pared by 6 bases and J by 0 bases, with 8 bases of the junction left unmatched. This CDR3 is CASRAGTSGPSTDTQYF. The CDR3, as DNA: TGTGCCAGCAGGGCAGGGACTAGCGGACCCAGCACAGATACGCAGTATTTT. Variable domain in full (rest from reference TRBV28 and TRBJ2-3): DVKVTQSSRYLVKRTGEKVFLECVQDMDHENMFWYRQDPGLGLRLIYFSYDVKMKEKGDIPEGYSVSREKKERFSLILESASTNQTSMYLCASRAGTSGPSTDTQYFGPGTRLTVL.

The V and J genes are TRBV10-3 and TRBJ2-5, with D unclear. CDR3 length equals 13 residues. The germline V gene has CDR1 ENHRY and CDR2 SYGVKD. V dropped 3 bases and J dropped 5 bases, with 10 bases sitting between them. CDR3 in amino acids: CAISEGVGETQYF. The CDR3 DNA sequence: TGTGCCATCAGTGAAGGAGTCGGTGAGACCCAGTACTTC.

The table lists this clonotype with many counts. V is TRBV6-2 or TRBV6-3 and J is TRBJ2-1; TRBD1 matches at 8 bases. CDR3 length equals 15 residues. The germline gives CDR1 MNHEY, CDR2 SVGEGT. J was trimmed by 9 bases and V by 6 bases; bases with no gene match: 13. This chain's CDR3 is CASSFIRQGLGEQFF. The CDR3 DNA reads TGTGCCAGCAGCTTCATCAGACAGGGGCTAGGTGAGCAGTTCTTC.

The V gene is TRBV6-1, the J gene TRBJ2-5; TRBD1 matches at 7 bases. After removal of 3 bases from V and 5 bases from J, the junction contained 6 bases not matched to a gene. CDR1 MNHNS and CDR2 SASEGT come from the germline V gene. CDR3 length equals 14 residues. CDR3 sequence: CASSDHRGLETQYF. The CDR3 bases are TGTGCCAGCAGTGATCACAGGGGATTGGAGACCCAGTACTTC.

This clonotype has ten or more counts. This chain joins TRBV7-9 and TRBJ1-1; D not resolved. The CDR3 totals 12 residues. Looked up from germline, CDR1 is SEHNR and CDR2 is FQNEAQ (reference sequence). V was clipped by 5 bases and J by 0 bases, with 4 bases between them. The CDR3 nucleotides read TGTGCCAGCAGCCAAATGAACACTGAAGCTTTCTTT. It codes for CASSQMNTEAFF.